This is a list of T cell receptor beta chains from one sample in a study of metastatic and nonmetastatic thyroid tumors. TCRdb reanalyzed the PCR reads via MiXCR. The sample has around 53,000 clones; 20% to 25% are singletons. The sample was blood. These receptors were obtained from a female donor with papillary thyroid cancer or a benign thyroid nodule (not recorded which). Some clones in this sample may be carry-over from other donors' samples. Both conserved end residues are part of each CDR3. A D gene is named only where the DNA matches it firmly. The size of a clone is reported for some rows only, either as once, few or many, or as a class for expanded clones.

>15|.|once|TRBV2|TRBJ2-7
CACSLRVEGFYEQYF
TGTGCCTGCAGTCTAAGGGTAGAAGGTTTCTACGAGCAGTACTTC
>14|TRBD1|many|TRBV5-6|TRBJ1-6
CASSSDRENSPLHF
TGTGCCAGCAGCTCGGACAGGGAAAATTCACCCCTCCACTTT
>15|TRBD1|many|TRBV28|TRBJ2-7
CASSLGGGTGGEQYF
TGTGCCAGCAGTTTAGGGGGGGGGACAGGGGGCGAGCAGTACTTC
>15|.|.|TRBV4-2|TRBJ1-5
CASSRYRAPNQPQHF
TGTGCCAGCAGCCGATACCGGGCTCCTAATCAGCCCCAGCATTTT
>15|TRBD2|many|TRBV2|TRBJ2-1
CASSRGLASYNEQFF
TGTGCCAGCAGTCGTGGACTAGCCTCCTACAATGAGCAGTTCTTC
>15|.|many|TRBV9|TRBJ2-7
CASSVNPGTVYEQYF
TGTGCCAGCAGCGTTAACCCCGGAACCGTCTACGAGCAGTACTTC
>17|.|few|TRBV28|TRBJ1-5
CASSSAPKAHGGQPHNF
TGTGCCAGCAGTTCTGCCCCGAAAGCTCATGGGGGTCAGCCCCACAATTTT
>19|TRBD1|many|TRBV10-3|TRBJ2-2
CAISERTGKRVAGTGELFF
TGTGCCATCAGTGAACGGACAGGGAAAAGGGTGGCGGGCACCGGGGAGCTGTTTTTT
>14|.|many|TRBV15|TRBJ2-2
CATSPRNDPGELFF
TGTGCCACCAGCCCTAGGAATGATCCCGGGGAGCTGTTTTTT
>14|.|many|TRBV6-6|TRBJ1-2
CASSYSGEGYGYTF
TGTGCCAGCAGTTACTCAGGGGAGGGGTATGGCTACACCTTC
>16|TRBD1|few|TRBV20-1|TRBJ1-5
CSATVQGASSNHPQHF
TGCAGTGCCACGGTACAGGGGGCATCAAGCAATCATCCCCAGCATTTT
>13|.|many|TRBV12-5|TRBJ2-3
CASGSSGGDTQYF
TGTGCTAGTGGTTCGAGTGGAGGGGATACGCAGTATTTT
>17|TRBD2|many|TRBV7-8|TRBJ2-2
CASSVLAGGPGTGELFF
TGTGCCAGCAGCGTGCTAGCGGGAGGGCCGGGGACCGGGGAGCTGTTTTTT
>13|.|many|TRBV7-8|TRBJ2-1
CASSTGNYNEQFF
TGTGCCAGCAGCACCGGAAACTACAATGAGCAGTTCTTC
>18|TRBD1|many|TRBV3-1|TRBJ2-6
CASSQEARQGPGANVLTF
TGTGCCAGCAGCCAAGAGGCTCGACAGGGGCCCGGGGCCAACGTCCTGACTTTC
>13|TRBD1|many|TRBV20-1|TRBJ1-2
CSAPRTGDYGYTF
TGCAGTGCTCCCCGGACAGGGGACTATGGCTACACCTTC
>15|.|.|TRBV30|TRBJ2-6
CAWRMAASGANVLTF
TGTGCCTGGAGGATGGCTGCTTCTGGGGCCAACGTCCTGACTTTC
>14|TRBD1|.|TRBV5-1|TRBJ1-6
CASRGTGENSPLHF
TGCGCCAGCAGGGGGACAGGGGAGAATTCACCCCTCCACTTT
>15|.|.|TRBV5-1|TRBJ2-1
CASSLLRGSNNVQFF
TGCGCCAGCAGCTTGTTAAGGGGTAGCAACAATGTGCAGTTCTTC